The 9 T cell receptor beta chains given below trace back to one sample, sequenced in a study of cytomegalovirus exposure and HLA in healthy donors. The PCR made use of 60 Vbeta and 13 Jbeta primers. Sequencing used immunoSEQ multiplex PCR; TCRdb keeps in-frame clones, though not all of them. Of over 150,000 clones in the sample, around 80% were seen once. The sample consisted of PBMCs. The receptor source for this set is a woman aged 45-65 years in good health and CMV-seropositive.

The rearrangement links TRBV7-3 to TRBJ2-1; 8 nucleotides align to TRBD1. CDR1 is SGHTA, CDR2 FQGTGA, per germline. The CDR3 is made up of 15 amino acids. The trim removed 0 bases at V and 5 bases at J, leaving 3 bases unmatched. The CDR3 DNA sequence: TGTGCCAGCAGCTTAACCAGGGGGCGGAACAATGAGCAGTTCTTC. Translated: CASSLTRGRNNEQFF.

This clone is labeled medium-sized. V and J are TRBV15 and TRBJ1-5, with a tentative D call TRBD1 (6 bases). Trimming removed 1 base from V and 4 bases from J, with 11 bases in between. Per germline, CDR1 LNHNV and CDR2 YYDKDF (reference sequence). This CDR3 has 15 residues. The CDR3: CATSRGQAINQPQHF. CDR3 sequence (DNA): TGTGCCACCAGCAGAGGACAGGCAATAAATCAGCCCCAGCATTTT. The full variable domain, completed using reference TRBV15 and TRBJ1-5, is DAMVIQNPRYQVTQFGKPVTLSCSQTLNHNVMYWYQQKSSQAPKLLFHYYDKDFNNEADTPDNFQSRRPNTSFCFLDIRSPGLGDTAMYLCATSRGQAINQPQHFGDGTRLSIL.

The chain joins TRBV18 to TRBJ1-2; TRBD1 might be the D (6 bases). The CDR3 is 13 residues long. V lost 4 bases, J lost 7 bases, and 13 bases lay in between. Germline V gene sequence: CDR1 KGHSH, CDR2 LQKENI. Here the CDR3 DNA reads TGTGCCAGCTCACTCGAACAGGGATTTGGCTACACCTTC. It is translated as CASSLEQGFGYTF. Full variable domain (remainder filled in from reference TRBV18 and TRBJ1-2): NAGVMQNPRHLVRRRGQEARLRCSPMKGHSHVYWYRQLPEEGLKFMVYLQKENIIDESGMPKERFSAEFPKEGPSILRIQQVVRGDSAAYFCASSLEQGFGYTFGSGTRLTVV.

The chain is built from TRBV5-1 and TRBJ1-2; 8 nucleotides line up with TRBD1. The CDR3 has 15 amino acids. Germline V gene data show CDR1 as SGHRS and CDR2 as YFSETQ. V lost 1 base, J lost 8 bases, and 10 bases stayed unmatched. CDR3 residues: CASSLSQGAIRGYTF. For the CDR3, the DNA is TGCGCCAGCAGCTTGTCGCAGGGGGCTATAAGGGGCTACACCTTC.

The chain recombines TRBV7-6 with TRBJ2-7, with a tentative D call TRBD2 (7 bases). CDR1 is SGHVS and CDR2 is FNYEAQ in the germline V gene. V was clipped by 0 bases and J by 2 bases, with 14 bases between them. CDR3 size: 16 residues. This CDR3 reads CASSLAAGGAPYEQYF. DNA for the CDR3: TGTGCCAGCAGCTTAGCCGCTGGGGGGGCCCCCTACGAGCAGTACTTC.

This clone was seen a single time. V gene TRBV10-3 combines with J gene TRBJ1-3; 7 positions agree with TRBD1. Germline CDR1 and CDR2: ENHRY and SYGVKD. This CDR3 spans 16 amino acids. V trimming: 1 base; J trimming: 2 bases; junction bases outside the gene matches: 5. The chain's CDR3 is CAISEFQGGPGNTIYF. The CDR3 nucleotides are TGTGCCATCAGTGAGTTCCAAGGGGGCCCTGGAAACACCATATATTTT.

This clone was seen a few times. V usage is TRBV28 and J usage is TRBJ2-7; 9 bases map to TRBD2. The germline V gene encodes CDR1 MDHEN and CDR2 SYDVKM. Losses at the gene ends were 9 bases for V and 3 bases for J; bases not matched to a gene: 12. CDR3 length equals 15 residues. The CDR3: CASFPSGTQVYEQYF. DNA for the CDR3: TGTGCCAGTTTTCCTAGCGGGACCCAGGTCTACGAGCAGTACTTC.

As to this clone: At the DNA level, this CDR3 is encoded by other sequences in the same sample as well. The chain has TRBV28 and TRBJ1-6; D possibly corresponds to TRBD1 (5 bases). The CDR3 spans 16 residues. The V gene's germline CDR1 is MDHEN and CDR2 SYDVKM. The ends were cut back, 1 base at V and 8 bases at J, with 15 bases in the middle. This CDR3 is CASSLLQAGGDSPLHF. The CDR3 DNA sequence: TGTGCCAGCAGTTTATTACAGGCCGGGGGTGATTCACCCCTCCACTTT.

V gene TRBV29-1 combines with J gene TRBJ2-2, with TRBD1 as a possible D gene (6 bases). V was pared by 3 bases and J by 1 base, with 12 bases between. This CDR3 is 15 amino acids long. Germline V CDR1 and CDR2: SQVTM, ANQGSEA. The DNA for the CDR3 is TGCAGCGTTGATCCAGACAGGCTGAACACCGGGGAGCTGTTTTTT. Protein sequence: CSVDPDRLNTGELFF.